Below are 13 T cell receptor beta chains sequenced from a single sample in a study of CD8 T cell repertoires and HIV-1 epitope variants. TCRdb's table, derived via immunoSEQ multiplex PCR, lists solely in-frame clones and lacks some. The table records about 6,300 clones, around two thirds of them present only once. These TCRs' antigens remain unknown. The specimen sequenced was cultured CD8+ T cells derived from PBMCs. These receptors originate from a male donor with HIV.

This clone was found a few times. The chain uses TRBV10-2 and TRBJ2-3; D unclear. V gave up 0 bases and J gave up 1 base, with 11 bases separating them. This CDR3 is 16 amino acids long. CDR1 is WSHSY, CDR2 SAAADI, per germline. The CDR3 reads CASSESLRLGTDTQYF. The CDR3 region has the DNA TGCGCCAGCAGTGAGTCGCTGAGACTTGGCACAGATACGCAGTATTTT.

This chain links TRBV15 with TRBJ2-4; 10 nucleotides match TRBD2. CDR3 size: 16 residues. V was clipped by 1 base and J by 5 bases; unmatched bases: 5. CDR1 and CDR2 from the germline V gene are LNHNV and YYDKDF (reference sequence). CDR3 protein: CATSRAIGTSENIQYF. The CDR3, as DNA: TGTGCCACCAGCAGAGCCATTGGGACTAGCGAAAACATTCAGTACTTC.

J is TRBJ2-3 and V is TRBV7-2; 12 positions agree with TRBD2. The trim removed 5 bases at V and 1 base at J, leaving 10 bases unmatched. Germline lookup yields CDR1 SGHTA and CDR2 FQGNSA. This CDR3 comprises 18 residues. CDR3 in DNA: TGTGCCAGCAGCCGATCGGCTAGCGGGAGGGGGGGCACAGATACGCAGTATTTT. This encodes CASSRSASGRGGTDTQYF. The variable domain in full, with the rest retrieved from reference TRBV7-2 and TRBJ2-3, is GAGVSQSPSNKVTEKGKDVELRCDPISGHTALYWYRQSLGQGLEFLIYFQGNSAPDKSGLPSDRFSAERTGGSVSTLTIQRTQQEDSAVYLCASSRSASGRGGTDTQYFGPGTRLTVL.

The chain joins TRBV7-9 to TRBJ1-1, with D unresolved. Germline V CDR1 and CDR2: SEHNR, FQNEAQ (reference sequence). The CDR3 consists of 14 residues. Trimming shortened V by 2 bases and J by 2 bases, and 9 bases separated the two germline ends. Written as DNA, the CDR3 is TGTGCCAGCAGCTTACCAGGACCTAACACTGAAGCTTTCTTT. Its protein product is CASSLPGPNTEAFF.

This clone was observed a single time. The chain employs TRBV10-3 and TRBJ2-7, with 8 bases aligning to TRBD1. The V and J ends lost 10 bases and 0 bases, in that order; junction bases with no gene match: 2. CDR3 length equals 12 residues. Germline lookup yields CDR1 ENHRY and CDR2 SYGVKD. The CDR3 DNA is TGTGCCACCGGGACAGGCTCCTACGAGCAGTACTTC. This translates into CATGTGSYEQYF.

The CDR3 reads CASSKGQGGQETQYF. The CDR3 nucleotides read TGTGCCAGCAGCAAGGGACAGGGGGGGCAAGAGACCCAGTACTTC. The V call is TRBV7-6, the J call TRBJ2-5; 11 bases align to TRBD1. CDR3 length equals 15 residues. Germline assignment: CDR1 SGHVS and CDR2 FNYEAQ. With 5 bases clipped from V and 2 bases from J, the junction kept 4 bases outside the gene matches.

This clone was seen only a few times. J is TRBJ2-7 and V is TRBV15, with a weak D call TRBD1 (6 bases). V was shortened by 3 bases and J by 5 bases, with 11 bases between the two germline ends. Germline CDR1 LNHNV, CDR2 YYDKDF (reference sequence). The CDR3 has 13 amino acids. In DNA, the CDR3 is TGTGCCACCAGCAGCCTATACAGGGACGAGCAGTACTTC. Translation gives CATSSLYRDEQYF.

This clone has just a few counts. The chain combines TRBV7-9 with TRBJ1-5; D not resolved. Trimming removed 1 base at V and 0 bases at J, with 4 bases between. Germline V gene lookup returns CDR1 SEHNR and CDR2 FQNEAQ (reference sequence). The CDR3 has 14 amino acids. CDR3: CASSLGASNQPQHF. The DNA for the CDR3 is TGTGCCAGCAGCTTAGGCGCTAGCAATCAGCCCCAGCATTTT.

The J gene is TRBJ1-1, the V gene TRBV6-1, with D perhaps matching TRBD1 (6 bases). CDR1 is MNHNS, CDR2 SASEGT, per germline. The CDR3 is 17 amino acids. The V and J ends lost 0 bases and 5 bases respectively, with 19 bases between them. CDR3 residues: CASSEAMGGEIGTEAFF. The CDR3 coding sequence is TGTGCCAGCAGTGAAGCTATGGGGGGCGAGATAGGAACTGAAGCTTTCTTT.

The CDR3 region is CATQNRGPIYYTQYF. The CDR3 DNA reads TGTGCCACCCAAAACAGGGGGCCGATATACTATACGCAGTATTTT. The chain joins TRBV6-5 to TRBJ2-3; 9 bases fit TRBD1. Germline V gene data show CDR1 as MNHEY and CDR2 as SVGAGI. The ends lost 10 bases at V and 7 bases at J; junction bases unmatched: 15. This CDR3 is built from 15 residues.

This clone showed up just a few times. This rearrangement joins TRBV14 to TRBJ1-2, with a possible D match to TRBD1 (6 bases). V was clipped by 6 bases and J by 8 bases, with 16 bases between them. The CDR3 consists of 13 residues. CDR1 and CDR2 from the germline V gene are SGHDN and FVKESK. Here the CDR3 reads CASSPITGIGYTF. The DNA for the CDR3 is TGTGCCAGCAGTCCTATCACAGGGATCGGCTACACCTTC.

Notes on this clone: A read error may account for a junction end that differs from germline. The J gene is TRBJ1-2, the V gene TRBV4-1; 7 positions agree with TRBD1. The CDR3 sequence is 15 residues long. Germline CDR1 is MGHRA and CDR2 is YSYEKL. The CDR3 sequence: CASSLGDSGRGGYTF. The CDR3 nucleotides are TGTGCCAGCAGCCTAGGGGACAGCGGGAGGGGTGGCTACACCTTC.

The chain combines TRBV5-1 with TRBJ2-5; no reliable D call. Germline loops: CDR1 SGHRS, CDR2 YFSETQ. This CDR3 comprises 12 residues. V gave up 7 bases and J gave up 4 bases, with 11 bases separating them. CDR3 DNA: TGCGCCAGCCTTGGCCCCACAGAGACCCAGTACTTC. Amino acid sequence: CASLGPTETQYF.